This passage covers 14 T cell receptor beta chains from one sample sequenced in a study of beta chain features in type 1 diabetes (dated 2018 in TCRdb). Preparation of the library involved the immunoSEQ multiplex PCR assay. The entire amount of isolated RNA was reverse transcribed using the High Capacity cDNA Reverse Transcription Kit, so the sequenced TCRB transcripts were expressed ones. As stored in TCRdb, this immuneACCESS dataset retains in-frame rearrangements with V and J assigned. A fraction of the clones does not appear; measured against another copy, unresolved V genes explain less than half of the discrepancy, and the remainder lacks a known reason. In all, the sample holds hundreds of thousands of clones, and approximately 15% of those were seen once. The top ten clonotypes cover 0.035% to 0.045% of the sample. The specimen was naive CD4+ T cells from blood. Sample cell subset or site, as interpreted from the label and publication: true naive CD4+ T cells. The receptor set was obtained from a man under 40 in good health.

This sequence joins TRBV4-1 and TRBJ1-1; possible D gene TRBD1, 6 bases. Germline V gene data show CDR1 as MGHRA and CDR2 as YSYEKL. The CDR3 loop spans 14 amino acids. V was shortened by 0 bases and J by 4 bases, with 9 bases between the two germline ends. In DNA form, the CDR3 reads TGCGCCAGCAGCCAAGAAGGGGGGCGCACTGAAGCTTTCTTT. Translation gives CASSQEGGRTEAFF.

This clone was found a few times. This chain links TRBV11-2 with TRBJ2-7; perhaps TRBD1 as D (6 bases). The length of the CDR3 is 13 residues. Germline-derived CDR1 and CDR2 are SGHAT and FQNNGV. The V end lost 0 bases, the J end lost 3 bases, and 6 bases lay between the germline ends. CDR3 residues: CASSLDRGYEQYF. The CDR3 coding sequence is TGTGCCAGCAGCTTAGACAGGGGCTACGAGCAGTACTTC.

This clone was picked up a small number of times. The chain is built from TRBV2 and TRBJ2-7; the D is unclear. V was cut by 3 bases and J by 12 bases, with 24 bases left in between. CDR1 and CDR2 from the germline V gene are SNHLY and FYNNEI. The CDR3 is 15 amino acids. The chain's CDR3 is CASSDQGPGYGDSYV. For the CDR3, the DNA is TGTGCCAGCAGTGACCAAGGGCCAGGCTACGGTGATTCGTACGTC.

This clone was picked up many times. This sequence joins TRBV4-3 and TRBJ2-3, with D possibly being TRBD1 or TRBD2 (5 bases each). Trimming cost V 4 bases and J 2 bases, with 7 bases left between them. Per germline, CDR1 LGHNA and CDR2 YSLEER. This CDR3 comprises 13 residues. CDR3 residues: CASSPGTTDTQYF. CDR3 nucleotides: TGCGCCAGCAGCCCAGGGACCACAGATACGCAGTATTTT.

This chain links TRBV5-1 with TRBJ2-1, with D perhaps matching TRBD2 (6 bases). Germline V gene data show CDR1 as SGHRS and CDR2 as YFSETQ. Trimming removed 0 bases from V and 9 bases from J, with 7 bases in between. The CDR3 runs 12 residues. CDR3 loop: CASSLVEGEQFF. The CDR3, as DNA: TGCGCCAGCAGCTTGGTGGAGGGTGAGCAGTTCTTC.

This clone was seen only a few times. The chain employs TRBV18 and TRBJ2-5, with TRBD1 matching 10 bases. Germline V CDR1 and CDR2: KGHSH, LQKENI. This CDR3 comprises 15 residues. The J segment lost 4 bases and the V segment lost 4 bases, leaving 6 bases of the junction unmatched. The CDR3 sequence is CASSRDRGVAETQYF. The CDR3 bases are TGTGCCAGCTCACGGGACAGGGGAGTGGCAGAGACCCAGTACTTC.

The V call is TRBV5-1, the J call TRBJ2-3, with 9 bases that match TRBD1. Per germline, CDR1 SGHRS and CDR2 YFSETQ. This CDR3 is built from 15 residues. With V trimmed by 0 bases and J by 4 bases, 3 bases remained unmatched. CDR3 region: CASSLGQGGADTQYF. The DNA of the CDR3 is TGCGCCAGCAGCTTGGGACAGGGGGGCGCAGATACGCAGTATTTT.

This clone was counted between two and nine times. The chain joins TRBV4-1 to TRBJ2-1, with 10 bases aligning to TRBD1. The CDR3 is 15 amino acids. The V segment lost 7 bases and the J segment 7 bases; nucleotides outside the gene matches: 10. The germline V gene encodes CDR1 MGHRA and CDR2 YSYEKL. CDR3 in amino acids: CASNNRDRGGNEQFF. The CDR3 DNA reads as TGCGCCAGCAACAACCGGGACAGGGGTGGAAATGAGCAGTTCTTC.

The sample holds a few counts of this clone. The identical CDR3 is also encoded by other nucleotide sequences in the sample. The J gene is TRBJ1-2, the V gene TRBV10-3; 7 positions agree with TRBD1. Germline trimming cut 0 bases from V and 4 bases from J; bases unmatched to any gene: 2. CDR3 size: 14 residues. The germline V gene encodes CDR1 ENHRY and CDR2 SYGVKD. CDR3: CAISESGTAYGYTF. DNA of the CDR3: TGTGCCATCAGTGAGTCCGGGACAGCCTATGGCTACACCTTC.

The table lists this clone with a few counts. The V call is TRBV25-1, the J call TRBJ2-3; 7 bases agree with TRBD2. V shed 4 bases and J 2 bases; nucleotides not matched to a gene: 6. The CDR3 is made up of 15 amino acids. Looked up from germline, CDR1 is MGHDK and CDR2 is SYGVNS. CDR3 nucleotides: TGTGCCAGCAGTGGCGGGAGTGGGAACACAGATACGCAGTATTTT. Amino acids: CASSGGSGNTDTQYF.

This clone has only a few counts. The chain links TRBV18 to TRBJ2-3; D is possibly TRBD1 (6 bases). The V gene's germline CDR1 is KGHSH and CDR2 LQKENI. This CDR3 region has 13 residues. V was clipped by 3 bases and J by 5 bases, with 9 bases between them. This CDR3 reads CASSPRDKDTQYF. CDR3 nucleotide sequence: TGTGCCAGCTCACCCCGGGACAAAGATACGCAGTATTTT.

Remarks on this clone: Relative to the germline gene, one junction end is altered; a read error may explain this. The chain recombines TRBV28 with TRBJ1-6, with D possibly TRBD1 on 6 matching bases. Germline loops: CDR1 MDHEN, CDR2 SYDVKM. The CDR3 extends over 16 amino acids. The CDR3 region has the DNA TGTGCCAGCAGTTTCATGGGGGCTTCATATAAATCACCCCTCCACTTT. Its protein is CASSFMGASYKSPLHF.

This clone was observed a few times. The V gene is TRBV5-8, the J gene TRBJ2-7, with D perhaps matching TRBD2 (6 bases). This CDR3 is built from 14 residues. Per germline, CDR1 SGHTS and CDR2 YDEGEE. The V end lost 4 bases, the J end lost 6 bases, and 17 bases lay between the germline ends. The CDR3 spells CASSPTPRRGEQYV. The CDR3 DNA follows: TGTGCCAGCAGCCCCACCCCCAGGAGGGGCGAGCAGTACGTC.

The CDR3 loop reads CASGSRDRPFYEQYF. The CDR3 DNA follows: TGCGCCAGCGGCTCCCGGGACAGACCTTTCTACGAGCAGTACTTC. This chain joins TRBV23-1 and TRBJ2-7; 7 nucleotides match TRBD1. TRBV23-1 is designated an ORF whose function remains uncertain. CDR3 length: 15 residues. Trimming at V came to 8 bases and at J to 3 bases, leaving 13 bases not matched to a gene.